The T cell receptor beta chain described here comes from a study of shared clonotypes between healthy human individuals. On this clone: The target antigen is unknown.

Study-level results: Having only a few donors restricted how much genetic and exposure-history diversity was captured. Across subsets, estimated richness was generally greater for naive than for memory populations.

Profiling relied on immunoSEQ multiplex PCR, and the TCRdb table lists in-frame clones only, not all of them. Of 190,000 or so clones in the sample, just under 95% are singletons; the top ten hold approximately 0.07%. Trimming pared 1 base from V and 3 bases from J, leaving 6 bases between. This CDR3 region has 13 residues. Germline V gene sequence: CDR1 SGHAT, CDR2 FQNNGV. The rearrangement joins TRBV11-2 to TRBJ1-2; D remains ambiguous. The origin of this receptor is a young woman in good health. Sequences were obtained from naive CD4+ T cells sorted from blood. The subset denotes: CD45RA+ positively selected. CDR3 bases: TGTGCCAGCAGCTTAGTGGCGGACTATGGCTACACCTTC. This gives the protein CASSLVADYGYTF.